A single sample is the source of the 5 T cell receptor beta chains below, sequenced in a study of blood T cell repertoires in COVID-19 (TCRdb year 2020). The protocol used for the library was the immunoSEQ multiplex PCR assay. Entries here come from immuneACCESS through TCRdb and include only in-frame sequences with V and J called. Some clones fail to appear in such tables; in the studies checked, an unresolved V gene covers under half of the shortfall, and the cause of the remainder is unknown. The sample table holds roughly 87,000 clones, of which approximately 86% were seen once. The ten biggest clones cover around 5.2% of the sample. Sequencing used peripheral blood. The receptors shown here come from a man between 40 and 49 years old with acute or convalescent COVID-19.

The V call is TRBV20-1, the J call TRBJ2-5; D unresolved. CDR3 length: 12 amino acids. Trimming cost V 3 bases and J 4 bases, with 9 bases left between them. The V gene's germline CDR1 is DFQATT and CDR2 SNEGSKA (reference sequence). Here the CDR3 reads CSASSQIETQYF. The CDR3 region has the DNA TGCAGTGCTAGTTCCCAGATAGAGACCCAGTACTTC.

This chain joins TRBV15 and TRBJ1-3; 8 bases are a match to TRBD1. V lost 3 bases, J lost 1 base, and 2 bases stayed unmatched. CDR1 and CDR2 from the germline V gene are LNHNV and YYDKDF (reference sequence). The CDR3 loop spans 15 amino acids. CDR3 in DNA: TGTGCCACCAGCAGGGACAGGGCATCTGGAAACACCATATATTTT. Encoded protein: CATSRDRASGNTIYF.

The gene calls are TRBV7-9 and TRBJ1-2, with D possibly matching TRBD1 (6 bases). The CDR3 length is 14 residues. V was pared by 5 bases and J by 0 bases, with 10 bases between. Germline V gives CDR1 SEHNR, CDR2 FQNEAQ (reference sequence). Here the CDR3 reads CASSLGQPNYGYTF. The CDR3, as DNA: TGTGCCAGCAGCCTAGGACAGCCTAACTATGGCTACACCTTC. The entire variable domain, with the rest obtained from reference TRBV7-9 and TRBJ1-2, is as follows: DTGVSQNPRHKITKRGQNVTFRCDPISEHNRLYWYRQTLGQGPEFLTYFQNEAQLEKSRLLSDRFSAERPKGSFSTLEIQRTEQGDSAMYLCASSLGQPNYGYTFGSGTRLTVV.

The chain carries TRBV25-1 and TRBJ1-3; D gene ambiguous. The germline V and J ends were trimmed by 4 bases and 1 base, with 5 bases remaining between them. Germline CDR1 reads MGHDK; CDR2 reads SYGVNS. CDR3 length equals 13 residues. CDR3 bases: TGTGCCAGCAGTGTTGAGTCTGGAAACACCATATATTTT. Its protein product is CASSVESGNTIYF. Based on the CDR3 plus reference TRBV25-1 and TRBJ1-3, the full variable domain is EADIYQTPRYLVIGTGKKITLECSQTMGHDKMYWYQQDPGMELHLIHYSYGVNSTEKGDLSSESTVSRIRTEHFPLTLESARPSHTSQYLCASSVESGNTIYFGEGSWLTVV.

The chain has TRBV6-1 and TRBJ2-7; 10 bases agree with TRBD2. This CDR3 has 15 residues. Trimming at V came to 0 bases and at J to 4 bases, leaving 3 bases not matched to a gene. The germline gives CDR1 MNHNS, CDR2 SASEGT. The CDR3 is CASSEAGSGRYEQYF. The CDR3 DNA is TGTGCCAGCAGTGAAGCAGGTAGCGGGAGGTACGAGCAGTACTTC.